This TCR beta chain was observed in a study of blood T cell repertoires in COVID-19. Repertoires were generated with immunoSEQ multiplex PCR, while TCRdb's copy carries only in-frame clones and drops some. The sample consists of tens of thousands of clones, around 87% of them appearing once. Germline V gene data show CDR1 as MNHEY and CDR2 as SVGAGI. The length of the CDR3 is 15 residues. The J segment lost 7 bases and the V segment lost 7 bases, leaving 15 bases of the junction unmatched. The gene calls are TRBV6-5 and TRBJ1-2, with 7 bases fitting TRBD1. Sequenced input: peripheral blood. The source of this sequence is a human donor in a cohort sampled during active COVID-19. CDR3 residues: CASTKSGQVLGGYTF. Here the CDR3 DNA reads TGTGCCAGCACTAAATCCGGACAGGTTCTGGGTGGCTACACCTTC.